Following are 26 T cell receptor beta chains from one sample sequenced in a study of long-term antiretroviral therapy in people with HIV. They ran version v3.0 of the immunoSEQ assay at survey level. Data came from immunoSEQ multiplex PCR; TCRdb stores just in-frame clones and leaves some out. Of about 36,000 clones detected, roughly 82% appear once; the ten largest clones hold approximately 6.5%. The sequencing here drew on unsorted PBMCs, taken 0.6 years after starting antiretroviral therapy. These receptors all stem from a man younger than 35 with HIV.

The chain joins TRBV4-3 to TRBJ1-1; D is unclear. Germline V gene data show CDR1 as LGHNA and CDR2 as YSLEER. Deletions cut 6 bases from V and 3 bases from J, with 11 bases between. The CDR3 sequence is 13 residues long. DNA for the CDR3: TGCGCCAGCAGGGAGCAGGAGGACACTGAAGCTTTCTTT. It encodes CASREQEDTEAFF.

This clone has just a few counts. The chain uses TRBV10-3 and TRBJ2-2; TRBD1 is a possible D gene (6 bases). There are 14 residues in the CDR3. Per the germline V gene, CDR1 is ENHRY and CDR2 is SYGVKD. The V end was cut by 4 bases, the J end by 2 bases, with 8 bases between. CDR3 bases: TGTGCCATCAGTGGGACAGCTAACACCGGGGAGCTGTTTTTT. As protein: CAISGTANTGELFF.

The chain has TRBV19 and TRBJ2-7; no clear D gene. The V gene lost 5 bases and the J gene lost 1 base, with 9 bases spanning the gap. This CDR3 region has 13 residues. Germline CDR1 reads LNHDA; CDR2 reads SQIVND (reference sequence). The CDR3 region is CASSFLGSYEQYF. CDR3 nucleotides: TGTGCCAGTAGTTTTCTTGGTTCCTACGAGCAGTACTTC.

This clone was detected only once. V gene TRBV14 combines with J gene TRBJ1-4, with D hard to call. CDR1 SGHDN and CDR2 FVKESK come from the germline V gene. The CDR3 loop spans 16 amino acids. V lost 0 bases and J lost 3, with 11 bases in between. CDR3 DNA sequence: TGTGCCAGCAGCCAAGATGAAACAGCTCCTAATGAAAAACTGTTTTTT. Translated, it gives CASSQDETAPNEKLFF.

This clone was seen a handful of times. The chain recombines TRBV27 with TRBJ1-2; D is uncertain. V was trimmed by 3 bases and J by 3 bases, leaving 8 bases between them. Germline-derived CDR1 and CDR2 are MNHEY and SMNVEV (reference sequence). The CDR3 has 13 residues. The CDR3: CASSFSADYGYTF. For the CDR3, the DNA is TGTGCCAGCAGTTTTTCTGCGGACTATGGCTACACCTTC.

The chain employs TRBV6-1 and TRBJ2-7; D possibly matches TRBD1 or TRBD2 (5 bases each). The CDR3 sequence is 12 residues long. Per germline, CDR1 MNHNS and CDR2 SASEGT. V gave up 7 bases and J gave up 7 bases, with 14 bases separating them. The CDR3 nucleotides are TGTGCCAGCAAAAATGAGGGGCTAGAGCAGTACTTC. It translates to CASKNEGLEQYF.

This clone was observed a few times. The chain is built from TRBV19 and TRBJ2-2, with a possible D match to TRBD2 (6 bases). The CDR3 is made up of 13 amino acids. The V end lost 7 bases, the J end lost 4 bases, and 10 bases lay between the germline ends. Per germline, CDR1 LNHDA and CDR2 SQIVND (reference sequence). CDR3 residues: CASTHGSTGELFF. The CDR3 DNA sequence: TGTGCCAGTACCCACGGGAGCACCGGGGAGCTGTTTTTT.

The V and J genes are TRBV28 and TRBJ2-7, with D unclear. The length of the CDR3 is 15 residues. Germline V CDR1 and CDR2: MDHEN, SYDVKM. Trimming shortened V by 3 bases and J by 0 bases, and 12 bases separated the two germline ends. The CDR3 reads CASSFRLQSSYEQYF. CDR3 bases: TGTGCCAGCAGTTTCCGCTTACAAAGCTCCTACGAGCAGTACTTC.

This clone was counted between two and nine times. This chain uses TRBV7-2 with TRBJ1-1, with TRBD1 identical over 7 bases. CDR1 and CDR2 from the germline V gene are SGHTA and FQGNSA. This CDR3 has 13 residues. J was trimmed by 4 bases and V by 5 bases; bases with no gene match: 4. The DNA for the CDR3 is TGTGCCAGCAGCCCAGGGGGGCCCACTGAAGCTTTCTTT. Translating gives CASSPGGPTEAFF.

CDR3 DNA sequence: TGTGCCAGCACCCCCAGGGGACAACCATACAATGAGCAGTTCTTC. Protein sequence: CASTPRGQPYNEQFF. This chain links TRBV27 with TRBJ2-1, with D possibly being TRBD1 (6 bases). V dropped 7 bases and J dropped 4 bases, with 17 bases sitting between them. This CDR3 region has 15 residues. Germline V CDR1 and CDR2: MNHEY, SMNVEV (reference sequence).

The V and J genes are TRBV28 and TRBJ1-1, with 8 bases identical to TRBD1. The V and J ends lost 5 bases and 10 bases, in that order; junction bases with no gene match: 9. Germline lookup yields CDR1 MDHEN and CDR2 SYDVKM. This CDR3 has 13 amino acids. CDR3 coding DNA: TGTGCCAGCAGTAGCAGGGGGCTTAGGTCAGCTTTCTTT. Translation: CASSSRGLRSAFF.

The V and J genes are TRBV20-1 and TRBJ2-3, with D unclear. With 3 bases removed from V and 2 bases from J, the gap between germline ends came to 3 bases. Germline CDR1 and CDR2: DFQATT and SNEGSKA (reference sequence). The CDR3 is 11 residues long. CDR3 sequence: CSARPTDTQYF. CDR3 DNA: TGCAGTGCTAGGCCCACAGATACGCAGTATTTT.

The chain is built from TRBV11-1 and TRBJ2-7; TRBD1 matches at 9 bases. The CDR3 sequence is 15 residues long. Germline CDR1 and CDR2: SGHAT and FQDESV (reference sequence). J lost 1 base, V lost 2 bases, and 3 bases had no gene match. CDR3 bases: TGTGCCAGCAGCTTACCCGGGACAGGGTCCTACGAGCAGTACTTC. Translation gives CASSLPGTGSYEQYF.

The J gene is TRBJ2-1, the V gene TRBV30; 8 bases agree with TRBD2. The length of the CDR3 is 14 residues. CDR1 and CDR2 from the germline V gene are GTSNPN and SVGIG (reference sequence). V lost 4 bases, J lost 8 bases, and 10 bases stayed unmatched. The CDR3: CAWTPSGLGDEQFF. In nucleotides, the CDR3 is TGTGCCTGGACGCCTAGCGGGCTCGGGGATGAGCAGTTCTTC.

V usage is TRBV5-1 and J usage is TRBJ1-1; tentative D call: TRBD1 (5 bases). Between the trimmed V and J ends, which lost 7 bases and 6 bases, there was a span of 10 bases. The germline gives CDR1 SGHRS, CDR2 YFSETQ. CDR3 length equals 11 residues. The CDR3 protein is CASRGGAEAFF. The CDR3 DNA is TGCGCCAGCCGGGGGGGAGCTGAAGCTTTCTTT. The whole variable domain, remainder taken from reference TRBV5-1 and TRBJ1-1, is KAGVTQTPRYLIKTRGQQVTLSCSPISGHRSVSWYQQTPGQGLQFLFEYFSETQRNKGNFPGRFSGRQFSNSRSEMNVSTLELGDSALYLCASRGGAEAFFGQGTRLTVV.

The rearrangement uses TRBV27 and TRBJ2-7; either TRBD1 or TRBD2 may fit D (5 bases each). Per germline, CDR1 MNHEY and CDR2 SMNVEV (reference sequence). The CDR3 totals 13 residues. V was clipped by 3 bases and J by 7 bases, with 13 bases between them. The CDR3 sequence is CASSFSGTEEQYF. The CDR3 DNA is TGTGCCAGCAGTTTCTCCGGGACGGAAGAGCAGTACTTC.

This clone has only one observation. V is TRBV18 and J is TRBJ2-7; 7 nucleotides line up with TRBD2. The germline V gene encodes CDR1 KGHSH and CDR2 LQKENI. V lost 3 bases and J lost 7; bases outside the gene matches: 3. The CDR3 contains 12 residues. CDR3 in DNA: TGTGCCAGCTCACCGGGAGGGAGGGAGCAGTACTTC. This sequence encodes CASSPGGREQYF.

The V gene is TRBV10-2, the J gene TRBJ2-7; TRBD2 matches 7 bases. J was trimmed by 3 bases and V by 7 bases; bases with no gene match: 6. The CDR3 consists of 13 residues. The V gene's germline CDR1 is WSHSY and CDR2 SAAADI. The CDR3 spells CASKPSGGYEQYF. The CDR3 DNA reads TGCGCCAGCAAGCCCTCGGGAGGCTACGAGCAGTACTTC.

The V and J genes are TRBV11-2 and TRBJ2-7; possibly TRBD1 for D (7 bases). This CDR3 is 14 amino acids long. V lost 0 bases, J lost 6 bases, and 12 bases lay in between. The germline V gene encodes CDR1 SGHAT and CDR2 FQNNGV. The CDR3 reads CASSLDRGVGEQYF. The CDR3 bases are TGTGCCAGCAGCTTAGACAGGGGGGTCGGCGAGCAGTACTTC.

The chain uses TRBV4-3 and TRBJ2-6; TRBD1 is a possible D gene (6 bases). The CDR3 is 16 amino acids. Germline V CDR1 and CDR2: LGHNA, YSLEER. Trimming shortened V by 0 bases and J by 4 bases, and 10 bases separated the two germline ends. The CDR3 coding sequence is TGCGCCAGCAGCCAAGAGCCAGGGGCAGGGGCCAACGTCCTGACTTTC. Translated: CASSQEPGAGANVLTF.

This chain joins TRBV27 and TRBJ1-2; D is unclear. Trimming removed 6 bases at V and 6 bases at J, with 20 bases between. Germline V gives CDR1 MNHEY, CDR2 SMNVEV (reference sequence). CDR3 size: 15 residues. Written as DNA, the CDR3 is TGTGCCAGCAGGTCCGACACGGCTTGGGTTGATGGCTACACCTTC. This translates into CASRSDTAWVDGYTF.

Relative to its sample, this clone is medium-sized. The V gene is TRBV6-1, the J gene TRBJ2-7; weak D call: TRBD2 (6 bases). Germline V gene sequence: CDR1 MNHNS, CDR2 SASEGT. The V gene lost 2 bases and the J gene lost 3 bases, with 11 bases spanning the gap. The CDR3 extends over 14 amino acids. The CDR3 coding sequence is TGTGCCAGCAGTGAACTAGCGTTGAGCTACGAGCAGTACTTC. Protein sequence: CASSELALSYEQYF.

The V gene is TRBV29-1, the J gene TRBJ2-7; 11 bases are shared with TRBD1. The V gene's germline CDR1 is SQVTM and CDR2 ANQGSEA. This CDR3 is built from 15 residues. V lost 6 bases and J lost 3; bases outside the gene matches: 10. The CDR3 DNA sequence: TGCAGCGTACGACCCGGGACAGGGGGGATCTACGAGCAGTACTTC. Protein product: CSVRPGTGGIYEQYF.

This rearrangement joins TRBV19 to TRBJ2-3; tentatively, D is TRBD1 or TRBD2 (5 bases each). V was clipped by 5 bases and J by 0 bases, with 15 bases between them. The CDR3 is made up of 16 amino acids. Per the germline V gene, CDR1 is LNHDA and CDR2 is SQIVND (reference sequence). CDR3 protein: CASSPTRGFSTDTQYF. As DNA, the CDR3 is TGTGCCAGTAGTCCAACGAGGGGATTCAGCACAGATACGCAGTATTTT.

The chain couples TRBV28 to TRBJ2-5; no firm D call. V shed 3 bases and J shed 5 bases, with 4 bases lying between them. The CDR3 contains 11 residues. Per the germline V gene, CDR1 is MDHEN and CDR2 is SYDVKM. The DNA of the CDR3 is TGTGCCAGCAGTTTTGGGGAGACCCAGTACTTC. Protein sequence: CASSFGETQYF.

V gene TRBV19 combines with J gene TRBJ2-5, with D hard to call. The CDR3 has 13 amino acids. Germline CDR1 is LNHDA and CDR2 is SQIVND (reference sequence). Trimming stripped 5 bases from V and 0 bases from J, with 7 bases between. The DNA for the CDR3 is TGTGCCAGTAGTCGCAGCTACCAAGAGACCCAGTACTTC. Translation: CASSRSYQETQYF.